Below, 29 T cell receptor beta chains from the same sample are listed, as sequenced in a study of cytomegalovirus exposure and HLA in healthy donors. PCR used 60 Vbeta primers and 13 Jbeta primers. Method: immunoSEQ multiplex PCR; TCRdb's copy keeps in-frame clones and lacks some. The table records 85,000 to 100,000 clones, about three quarters of them present only once. The sequenced material came from PBMCs. The receptors shown here come from a man aged 50-59 years in good health and CMV-seropositive.

The chain links TRBV6-5 to TRBJ2-7; 7 bases line up with TRBD1. The CDR3 length is 14 residues. The junction had 6 bases not matched to a gene; V was cut back by 2 bases and J by 5 bases. Germline V gives CDR1 MNHEY, CDR2 SVGAGI. The CDR3 is CASSYETGYNEQYF. The CDR3 nucleotides read TGTGCCAGCAGTTACGAGACAGGGTACAACGAGCAGTACTTC.

The table lists this clone with a few counts. J is TRBJ2-7 and V is TRBV7-9; D is unclear. V was shortened by 5 bases and J by 4 bases, with 9 bases between the two germline ends. This CDR3 is 12 amino acids long. Germline V gene data show CDR1 as SEHNR and CDR2 as FQNEAQ (reference sequence). The CDR3 DNA reads as TGTGCCAGCAGCCCCGCGGATTACGAGCAGTACTTC. This codes for CASSPADYEQYF.

J is TRBJ1-5 and V is TRBV19; D is uncertain. The CDR3 is 15 residues long. V lost 2 bases and J lost 3, with 11 bases in between. The germline gives CDR1 LNHDA, CDR2 SQIVND (reference sequence). The CDR3 is CASSIKRELNQPQHF. The CDR3 bases are TGTGCCAGTAGTATAAAGAGGGAACTCAATCAGCCCCAGCATTTT.

This clone came up a few times. Here the CDR3 reads CSFRQGPDTQYF. In DNA, the CDR3 is TGCAGTTTCAGACAGGGCCCAGATACGCAGTATTTT. V gene TRBV29-1 combines with J gene TRBJ2-3; 7 nucleotides match TRBD1. There are 12 residues in the CDR3. Germline V gene lookup returns CDR1 SQVTM and CDR2 ANQGSEA.

The J gene is TRBJ2-1, the V gene TRBV7-3; 7 nucleotides align to TRBD2. The CDR3 length is 15 residues. Germline V lookup: CDR1 SGHTA, CDR2 FQGTGA. V trimming: 5 bases; J trimming: 8 bases; junction bases outside the gene matches: 12. The CDR3 DNA sequence: TGTGCCAGCAGCGTCGCCCATGAGCGGGGTTATGAGCAGTTCTTC. Its translation: CASSVAHERGYEQFF.

The chain joins TRBV5-1 to TRBJ1-2; tentative D call: TRBD1 (5 bases). Germline V gene data show CDR1 as SGHRS and CDR2 as YFSETQ. This CDR3 region has 13 residues. Trimming took off 0 bases at V and 4 bases at J, with 7 bases between the two ends. Here the CDR3 reads CASSLGRVYGYTF. The CDR3 nucleotides read TGCGCCAGCAGCTTGGGCAGGGTCTATGGCTACACCTTC.

As DNA, the CDR3 is TGTGCCAGCAGCCCCCGGCAGGGGGGAATGAACACTGAAGCTTTCTTT. It encodes CASSPRQGGMNTEAFF. V usage is TRBV7-3 and J usage is TRBJ1-1; 7 positions match TRBD1. The CDR3 runs to 16 residues. Germline trimming cut 5 bases from V and 0 bases from J; bases unmatched to any gene: 9. Germline V CDR1 and CDR2: SGHTA, FQGTGA.

CDR3: CASSVGGTENHEQYF. The CDR3 coding sequence is TGTGCCAGCAGCGTAGGAGGGACAGAGAACCACGAGCAGTACTTC. The gene calls are TRBV9 and TRBJ2-5, with 7 bases identical to TRBD1. With the DNA end fitting TRBJ2-7 better, the J assignment may be wrong. The CDR3 has 15 residues. Germline V CDR1 and CDR2: SGDLS, YYNGEE.

This chain connects TRBV9 to TRBJ2-2, with 8 positions matching TRBD2. From germline, CDR1 is SGDLS and CDR2 YYNGEE. CDR3 length: 16 amino acids. Unmatched junction bases numbered 3, after V lost 0 bases and J lost 2 bases. The CDR3 sequence: CASSVGGGLNTGELFF. The CDR3, as DNA: TGTGCCAGCAGCGTAGGCGGGGGGCTAAACACCGGGGAGCTGTTTTTT.

This sequence joins TRBV6-5 and TRBJ2-5; TRBD2 is a possible D gene (5 bases). Deletions cut 2 bases from V and 1 base from J, with 11 bases between. CDR3 size: 15 residues. Germline V gene sequence: CDR1 MNHEY, CDR2 SVGAGI. The CDR3 DNA is TGTGCCAGCAGTTACAGGGAGACCATCCAAGAGACCCAGTACTTC. Encoded protein: CASSYRETIQETQYF.

The CDR3 reads CSVEIRRGLGNNEQFF. CDR3 nucleotide sequence: TGCAGCGTTGAAATTAGGAGGGGACTCGGAAACAATGAGCAGTTCTTC. V is TRBV29-1 and J is TRBJ2-1; D is perhaps TRBD2 (6 bases). Trimming cost V 2 bases and J 5 bases, with 19 bases left between them. The germline gives CDR1 SQVTM, CDR2 ANQGSEA. The CDR3 is 16 residues long.

The chain joins TRBV19 to TRBJ2-5; possible D gene TRBD2, 5 bases. This CDR3 comprises 11 residues. Germline V gene sequence: CDR1 LNHDA, CDR2 SQIVND (reference sequence). The ends were cut back, 6 bases at V and 5 bases at J, with 7 bases in the middle. Written as DNA, the CDR3 is TGTGCCAGTAGCCCGGGGGAGACCCAGTACTTC. This codes for CASSPGETQYF.

Concerning this clone itself: An end of the junction differs from the germline gene, which may be a read error. V gene TRBV30 combines with J gene TRBJ1-2, with a possible D match to TRBD1 (6 bases). CDR3 length: 12 residues. CDR1 and CDR2 (germline): GTSNPN, SVGIG (reference sequence). The CDR3 here is CAWSVQGHGYPF. The CDR3 DNA is TGTGCCTGGAGTGTACAGGGACACGGCTACCCCTTC.

The CDR3: CASSVASGGAGTQYF. The CDR3 region has the DNA TGTGCCAGCAGCGTAGCCAGCGGGGGGGCCGGGACCCAGTACTTC. This chain links TRBV9 with TRBJ2-5; 10 bases match TRBD2. CDR3 length: 15 amino acids. Germline lookup yields CDR1 SGDLS and CDR2 YYNGEE. With 0 bases clipped from V and 7 bases from J, the junction kept 6 bases outside the gene matches.

This clone came up a few times. The CDR3 protein is CASSQDPLAGGYEQYF. The DNA of the CDR3 is TGTGCCAGCAGCCAAGACCCACTAGCGGGGGGTTACGAGCAGTACTTC. V is TRBV4-2 and J is TRBJ2-7; 12 bases are shared with TRBD2. CDR3 size: 16 residues. Trimming cost V 0 bases and J 4 bases; bases outside gene matches: 4. Looked up from germline, CDR1 is LGHNA and CDR2 is YNFKEQ.

This chain uses TRBV7-2 with TRBJ1-6; possible D gene TRBD1, 5 bases. From germline, CDR1 is SGHTA and CDR2 FQGNSA. With 1 base removed from V and 8 bases from J, the gap between germline ends came to 12 bases. The CDR3 is made up of 15 amino acids. This chain's CDR3 is CASSLVQGLDSPLHF. In DNA, the CDR3 is TGTGCCAGCAGCTTAGTTCAGGGCTTGGATTCACCCCTCCACTTT.

The table lists this clone with a count of one. The germline gene is not matched at one end of the junction; a read error may be the cause. CDR3 nucleotide sequence: TGTGCTAGCAGCTTAGGCCCAGCACCATCCCGGACTAGCGGTACCTCCTACGAGCAGTACTTC. Protein sequence: CASSLGPAPSRTSGTSYEQYF. This chain uses TRBV7-7 with TRBJ2-7, with 10 positions matching TRBD2. Germline CDR1 reads SSHAT; CDR2 reads FNYEAQ (reference sequence). The CDR3 loop spans 21 amino acids.

V gene TRBV19 combines with J gene TRBJ1-4; 7 bases match TRBD1. V lost 7 bases, J lost 6 bases, and 8 bases stayed unmatched. CDR1 and CDR2 from the germline V gene are LNHDA and SQIVND (reference sequence). The CDR3 extends over 14 amino acids. CDR3 protein: CASTNRGEDEKLFF. CDR3 bases: TGTGCCAGTACCAACAGGGGCGAGGATGAAAAACTGTTTTTT.

The chain joins TRBV7-2 to TRBJ1-2, with a weak D call TRBD1 (5 bases). Germline V lookup: CDR1 SGHTA, CDR2 FQGNSA. This CDR3 is 16 amino acids long. Deletions cut 5 bases from V and 0 bases from J, with 16 bases between. Here the CDR3 DNA reads TGTGCCAGCAGCCTAAGTAGACAGACCTCTAACTATGGCTACACCTTC. Protein sequence: CASSLSRQTSNYGYTF. The variable domain in full, completed from reference TRBV7-2 and TRBJ1-2, reads GAGVSQSPSNKVTEKGKDVELRCDPISGHTALYWYRQSLGQGLEFLIYFQGNSAPDKSGLPSDRFSAERTGGSVSTLTIQRTQQEDSAVYLCASSLSRQTSNYGYTFGSGTRLTVV.

This clone was counted a single time. The CDR3 nucleotides are TGTGCCAGCAGTTACTCGGGTCAGGCCTTTAACTATGGCTACACCTTC. Amino acid sequence: CASSYSGQAFNYGYTF. The chain uses TRBV6-5 and TRBJ1-2; D is unclear. Germline values: CDR1 MNHEY, CDR2 SVGAGI. Trimming shortened V by 0 bases and J by 1 base, and 12 bases separated the two germline ends. This CDR3 has 16 amino acids.

The V gene is TRBV15, the J gene TRBJ1-2; unclear D gene. CDR3 length equals 14 residues. The V gene's germline CDR1 is LNHNV and CDR2 YYDKDF (reference sequence). V lost 0 bases to trimming and J lost 4 bases, with 9 bases between them. The CDR3: CATSRDVGSYGYTF. The DNA for the CDR3 is TGTGCCACCAGCAGAGATGTGGGCAGCTATGGCTACACCTTC.

This sequence joins TRBV30 and TRBJ1-3; D is unclear. This CDR3 spans 11 amino acids. Between the trimmed V and J ends, which lost 5 bases and 1 base, there was a span of 3 bases. CDR1 and CDR2 from the germline V gene are GTSNPN and SVGIG (reference sequence). CDR3 in amino acids: CAWSSGNTIYF. In nucleotides, the CDR3 is TGTGCCTGGTCGTCTGGAAACACCATATATTTT.

This rearrangement joins TRBV9 to TRBJ2-2; possibly TRBD1 for D (6 bases). Trimming cost V 3 bases and J 3 bases, with 9 bases left between them. Germline loops: CDR1 SGDLS, CDR2 YYNGEE. This CDR3 has 14 residues. For the CDR3, the DNA is TGTGCCAGCAGCGGGGACACTTACACCGGGGAGCTGTTTTTT. Translation gives CASSGDTYTGELFF.

The chain uses TRBV19 and TRBJ1-5, with a possible D match to TRBD1 (5 bases). CDR1 is LNHDA and CDR2 is SQIVND in the germline V gene (reference sequence). The ends were cut back, 3 bases at V and 5 bases at J, with 11 bases in the middle. The CDR3 sequence is 14 residues long. The CDR3 protein is CASSIQGSHQPQHF. The CDR3 DNA is TGTGCCAGTAGTATCCAGGGAAGCCATCAGCCCCAGCATTTT.

This clone was recorded only once. This sequence joins TRBV7-2 and TRBJ1-2; D perhaps matches TRBD1 (5 bases). CDR3 size: 13 residues. The ends were cut back, 7 bases at V and 7 bases at J, with 16 bases in the middle. Germline V lookup: CDR1 SGHTA, CDR2 FQGNSA. CDR3 nucleotides: TGTGCCAGCACCACCGGGGGGATAGGTGGCTACACCTTC. Residues: CASTTGGIGGYTF. Combining the CDR3 with reference TRBV7-2 and TRBJ1-2 gives the whole variable domain GAGVSQSPSNKVTEKGKDVELRCDPISGHTALYWYRQSLGQGLEFLIYFQGNSAPDKSGLPSDRFSAERTGGSVSTLTIQRTQQEDSAVYLCASTTGGIGGYTFGSGTRLTVV.

This clone was seen only a few times. Lacking the conserved final phenylalanine or tryptophan, this CDR3 likely reflects a read error. Because the CDR3's place on the DNA is in doubt, the DNA is left out and the CDR3 is given as listed by TCRdb. The gene calls are TRBV9 and TRBJ2-3; TRBD1, the table's D call, lacks a check against the DNA. Per the germline V gene, CDR1 is SGDLS and CDR2 is YYNGEE. Ends included, the CDR3 has 12 residues. CDR3 in amino acids: CASSPGIRTRLI.

This clone was detected a few times. The chain combines TRBV19 with TRBJ1-1; D unclear. The CDR3 spans 11 residues. The ends were cut back, 7 bases at V and 3 bases at J, with 6 bases in the middle. Germline CDR1 is LNHDA and CDR2 is SQIVND (reference sequence). CDR3 region: CASTGYTEAFF. For the CDR3, the DNA is TGTGCCAGTACCGGTTACACTGAAGCTTTCTTT.

This sequence joins TRBV7-2 and TRBJ1-2, with D possibly matching TRBD1 (6 bases). CDR1 is SGHTA, CDR2 FQGNSA, per germline. The CDR3 length is 16 residues. With 5 bases removed from V and 3 bases from J, the gap between germline ends came to 19 bases. This chain's CDR3 is CASSAGERGGDYGYTF. The CDR3 DNA sequence: TGTGCCAGCAGCGCCGGTGAGAGGGGGGGAGACTATGGCTACACCTTC.

This clone showed up just a few times. CDR3: CASSLPGNEQYF. CDR3 DNA: TGTGCCAGCAGCTTACCAGGGAACGAGCAGTACTTC. The chain uses TRBV7-6 and TRBJ2-7; TRBD1 is a possible D gene (5 bases). In germline, CDR1 is SGHVS, CDR2 FNYEAQ. The V gene lost 2 bases and the J gene lost 5 bases, with 7 bases spanning the gap. The CDR3 sequence is 12 residues long.